This T cell receptor beta chain derives from a study of blood T cell repertoires in COVID-19. For the study at large: Italy, Spain and the United States were the sources of the convalescent and acute COVID-19 samples. In each case, the material was cDNA or gDNA derived from T cells, B-cell-depleted T cells, or PBMCs.

Trimming cost V 2 bases and J 7 bases; bases outside gene matches: 5. The length of the CDR3 is 15 residues. CDR1 and CDR2 from the germline V gene are LGHDT and YNNKEL (reference sequence). Methods used by the authors: From reference gene primer amplification, estimates of nucleated cell counts were derived. Measured with immunoSEQ multiplex PCR; TCRdb has only the in-frame clones, and not every one. V, J and clone size reflect that table, while D and trimming were determined from the DNA. The table has around 95,000 clones, around four fifths seen once. Specimen: peripheral blood. The clonotype originates from a man in his sixties or seventies with active or convalescent COVID-19. The V call is TRBV3-1 (or the pseudogene TRBV3-2), the J call TRBJ1-6; 7 bases agree with TRBD1. The CDR3 region is CASSQTGVSNSPLHF. In DNA, the CDR3 is TGTGCCAGCAGCCAAACAGGGGTCTCGAATTCACCCCTCCACTTT.